What follows is one T cell receptor (beta chain) and its context. Antigen specificity is unknown. The sample originates from a study of graft-versus-host responses after intestinal transplantation. Study details: Tacrolimus plus steroids were given to all recipients for about three years, preceded by anti-thymocyte globulin induction.

Overall study findings and caveats: GvH clones were identified in recipient marrow, with some first appearing in ileum or blood. Researchers found peak circulating GvH clone levels linked to early post-transplant HvG declines.

Here immunoSEQ multiplex PCR was the method, and the copy in TCRdb shows in-frame clones only, minus some. The sample records around 84,000 clones, roughly four fifths being singletons. There are 15 residues in the CDR3. Trimming left V 0 bases short and J 3 bases short, with 12 bases between. CDR1 is MGHRA and CDR2 is YSYEKL in the germline V gene. V and J are TRBV4-1 and TRBJ2-7, with D tentatively TRBD2 (6 bases). The receptor was derived from a human donor who received an intestinal transplant. The starting material was unstimulated CD8+ T cells sorted from spleen or lymph node cells, obtained before intestinal transplant. The CDR3 reads CASSQETSIGYEQYF. In DNA, the CDR3 is TGCGCCAGCAGCCAAGAAACTAGCATAGGCTACGAGCAGTACTTC.